This T cell receptor beta chain comes out of a study of blood T cell repertoires in COVID-19. Study at large: PBMCs, B-cell-depleted T cells, or T cells were the source of the cDNA or gDNA that made up the material.

Using immunoSEQ multiplex PCR, the repertoire was profiled, and TCRdb retains in-frame clones only, with some absent. The sample lists under 80,000 clones, roughly four fifths occurring once. The CDR3 runs 14 residues. V gave up 2 bases and J gave up 3 bases; unmatched junction bases: 1. The germline CDR1 and CDR2 sequences are SGHDN and FVKESK. Sequencing input: peripheral blood. The clonotype originates from an elderly man with acute or convalescent COVID-19. This chain uses TRBV14 with TRBJ2-7; 10 bases fit TRBD1. CDR3 nucleotides: TGTGCCAGCAGCCAATGGACAGGGGGCTACGAGCAGTACTTC. It yields the protein CASSQWTGGYEQYF.